This is a list of T cell receptor beta chains from one sample in a study of T-cell reconstitution after alpha-beta-depleted transplantation in children. TCRdb fed the PCR reads into MiXCR, producing one record per CDR3 protein. The table has about 640,000 distinct CDR3 sequences, roughly 17% seen once. Here the sequenced sample was PBMCs from the stem cell graft donor, taken from the stem cell graft. The receptors derive from a human donor who donated a stem cell graft to a child with acute myeloid leukemia. Each CDR3 is given with its conserved first and last residue. The D gene is left open where the match is weak. Clone size is shown for a subset of rows, as once, few, many or a class of expanded clone.

d_gene | abundance | j_gene | v_gene | CDR3aa | CDR3nt
. | many | TRBJ1-5 | TRBV20-1 | CSASSHGRQQPQHF | TGCAGTGCTAGTTCTCATGGTCGGCAGCAGCCCCAGCATTTT
TRBD2 | many | TRBJ2-1 | TRBV29-1 | CSVSSGGVSSYNEQFF | TGCAGCGTTTCCAGCGGGGGGGTCAGCTCCTACAATGAGCAGTTCTTC
TRBD1 | . | TRBJ2-2 | TRBV7-9 | CASSFGQGLAGELFF | TGTGCCAGCAGCTTTGGACAGGGATTAGCCGGGGAGCTGTTTTTT
TRBD2 | few | TRBJ2-5 | TRBV7-2 | CASSSPGLAGGRETQYF | TGTGCCAGCAGCTCCCCAGGACTAGCGGGGGGGCGAGAGACCCAGTACTTC
TRBD1 | . | TRBJ2-7 | TRBV7-2 | CASSSTGGASYEQYF | TGTGCCAGCAGCTCTACAGGGGGCGCGTCCTACGAGCAGTACTTC
. | few | TRBJ2-1 | TRBV20-1 | CSALRTTSSYNEQFF | TGCAGTGCCCTTCGGACAACGAGCTCCTACAATGAGCAGTTCTTC
TRBD2 | . | TRBJ2-5 | TRBV5-1 | CASSSLPGLGKETQYF | TGCGCCAGCAGCTCCCTACCGGGACTAGGGAAAGAGACCCAGTACTTC
. | many | TRBJ2-3 | TRBV29-1 | CSVEGRARDTQYF | TGCAGCGTCGAAGGCCGGGCACGGGATACGCAGTATTTT
. | many | TRBJ1-1 | TRBV15 | CATSRGSLWVTEAFF | TGTGCCACCAGCAGAGGCAGTCTTTGGGTCACTGAAGCTTTCTTT
TRBD1 | many | TRBJ2-3 | TRBV20-1 | CSARGQGAHTDTQYF | TGCAGTGCTAGAGGACAGGGGGCGCACACAGATACGCAGTATTTT
. | many | TRBJ1-1 | TRBV12-3/TRBV12-4 | CASSSLTVLTEAFF | TGTGCCAGCAGTTCCCTGACAGTTCTCACTGAAGCTTTCTTT
. | many | TRBJ1-5 | TRBV5-6 | CASSKGSSNQPQHF | TGTGCCAGCAGCAAAGGCAGCTCCAATCAGCCCCAGCATTTT
. | . | TRBJ2-3 | TRBV7-2 | CASSLTTSRADTQYF | TGTGCCAGCAGCTTAACCACTAGCAGGGCCGATACGCAGTATTTT
. | few | TRBJ1-1 | TRBV28 | CASSLSGDAEAFF | TGTGCCAGCAGTTTAAGCGGGGACGCTGAAGCTTTCTTT
. | many | TRBJ2-7 | TRBV20-1 | CSVASRSRGEQYF | TGCAGTGTGGCAAGCCGATCGCGGGGAGAGCAGTACTTC
TRBD1 | many | TRBJ1-5 | TRBV20-1 | CSARNTGVNQPQHF | TGCAGTGCTAGAAATACAGGGGTCAATCAGCCCCAGCATTTT
TRBD1 | . | TRBJ1-3 | TRBV12-3/TRBV12-4 | CASSSGTEPGNTIYF | TGTGCCAGCAGCTCCGGGACAGAGCCTGGAAACACCATATATTTT
. | many | TRBJ2-1 | TRBV6-2/TRBV6-3 | CASATDEGNNEQFF | TGTGCCAGCGCAACCGACGAGGGCAACAATGAGCAGTTCTTC
. | many | TRBJ2-5 | TRBV7-2 | CASSLAGSGAPGTQYF | TGTGCCAGCAGCTTAGCGGGAAGTGGAGCCCCAGGGACCCAGTACTTC
. | many | TRBJ2-3 | TRBV29-1 | CSAGTITDTQYF | TGCAGCGCCGGGACAATCACAGATACGCAGTATTTT
TRBD1 | once | TRBJ2-5 | TRBV7-9 | CASSLQGGLQETQYF | TGTGCCAGCAGCTTACAAGGGGGCCTGCAAGAGACCCAGTACTTC
TRBD2 | . | TRBJ2-3 | TRBV20-1 | CSARVWRGITDTQYF | TGCAGTGCTAGAGTGTGGCGGGGGATCACAGATACGCAGTATTTT
. | many | TRBJ2-1 | TRBV29-1 | CSVGTMLTVNEQFF | TGCAGCGTTGGGACAATGTTGACCGTCAATGAGCAGTTCTTC
. | many | TRBJ2-5 | TRBV20-1 | CGPGHLQETQYF | TGCGGACCGGGACACCTCCAAGAGACCCAGTACTTC
. | . | TRBJ1-2 | TRBV6-4 | CASSPGAAGYGYTF | TGTGCCAGCAGCCCCGGGGCAGCCGGCTATGGCTACACCTTC
. | few | TRBJ1-5 | TRBV5-6 | CASSFQGGGNQPQHF | TGTGCCAGCAGCTTCCAGGGCGGGGGCAATCAGCCCCAGCATTTT
. | . | TRBJ1-1 | TRBV13 | CASSLRARGYTEAFF | TGTGCCAGCAGCTTACGAGCCCGAGGCTACACTGAAGCTTTCTTT
TRBD2 | many | TRBJ2-3 | TRBV20-1 | CSANGGPSGSTDTQYF | TGCAGTGCTAACGGGGGGCCTAGCGGGAGCACAGATACGCAGTATTTT
TRBD1 | . | TRBJ2-7 | TRBV12-3/TRBV12-4 | CASSFRTGGLNEQYF | TGTGCCAGCAGTTTTCGGACAGGGGGCCTCAACGAGCAGTACTTC